This T cell receptor (beta chain) derives from a study of T cell responses to AZD1222 COVID-19 vaccine. Using immunoSEQ multiplex PCR, the repertoire was profiled, and TCRdb retains in-frame clones only, with some absent. The table includes 100,000 to 150,000 clones, 70% to 90% detected once. Looked up from germline, CDR1 is LNHDA and CDR2 is SQIVND (reference sequence). After removal of 5 bases from V and 3 bases from J, the junction contained 6 bases not matched to a gene. The CDR3 is 14 residues long. The receptor was isolated from an adult in good health. This chain links TRBV19 with TRBJ2-7; 8 bases are shared with TRBD1. Source: peripheral blood, taken on day 0 of AZD1222 vaccination. DNA of the CDR3: TGTGCCAGTAGTTTCGGACAGGGAGACTACGAGCAGTACTTC. It specifies CASSFGQGDYEQYF. The whole variable domain, remainder taken from reference TRBV19 and TRBJ2-7, is DGGITQSPKYLFRKEGQNVTLSCEQNLNHDAMYWYRQDPGQGLRLIYYSQIVNDFQKGDIAEGYSVSREKKESFPLTVTSAQKNPTAFYLCASSFGQGDYEQYFGPGTRLTVT.